The 22 T cell receptor beta chains reported below all come from one sample, sequenced in a study of CD8+ T cells in alopecia areata. Extracted RNA was reverse transcribed into cDNA, the sequencing template. Generated by immunoSEQ multiplex PCR, the TCRdb table keeps only in-frame clones and is missing some. This sample yields fewer than 40,000 clones, of which 45% to 70% are seen a single time; 1.8% belongs to the top ten. CD4+ lymphocytes from 4 to 6 patients underwent sorting into CD25+CD127- populations. The sample was CD4+ Tregs sorted from blood. These receptors all stem from a human donor with alopecia areata.

This clone has a handful of counts. The CDR3, as DNA: TGTGCCAGCAGTAGAAGCCAGAGCTCCTACAATGAGCAGTTCTTC. Its protein is CASSRSQSSYNEQFF. The chain combines TRBV27 with TRBJ2-1; D is undetermined. Trimming removed 5 bases from V and 0 bases from J, with 11 bases in between. CDR3 size: 15 residues. In germline, CDR1 is MNHEY, CDR2 SMNVEV (reference sequence).

The V and J genes are TRBV5-1 and TRBJ2-1, with D uncertain. Germline CDR1 SGHRS, CDR2 YFSETQ. V was clipped by 3 bases and J by 8 bases, with 9 bases between them. CDR3 length: 12 residues. DNA of the CDR3: TGCGCCAGCAGCTCCCCGGTAGATGAGCAGTTCTTC. Protein product: CASSSPVDEQFF.

The J gene is TRBJ2-1, the V gene TRBV29-1, with D perhaps given as TRBD1 or TRBD2 (6 bases each). Germline CDR1 and CDR2: SQVTM and ANQGSEA. CDR3 size: 15 residues. Trimming took 3 bases from V and 0 from J, leaving 12 bases between them. The CDR3 spells CSVEGGLSSYNEQFF. The CDR3 DNA sequence: TGCAGCGTTGAGGGGGGCCTCAGCTCCTACAATGAGCAGTTCTTC.

This sequence joins TRBV7-2 and TRBJ2-5; D is undetermined. V was clipped by 2 bases and J by 10 bases, with 11 bases between them. Germline CDR1 is SGHTA and CDR2 is FQGNSA. CDR3 size: 12 residues. The CDR3 loop is CASSLSLHNQYF. CDR3 in DNA: TGTGCCAGCAGCTTAAGCCTTCATAACCAGTACTTC.

This chain uses TRBV28 with TRBJ2-7; no firm D call. V was clipped by 6 bases and J by 2 bases, with 5 bases between them. The V gene's germline CDR1 is MDHEN and CDR2 SYDVKM. The CDR3 runs to 11 residues. The CDR3 sequence: CASSHTYEQYF. The CDR3 DNA sequence: TGTGCCAGCAGCCATACCTACGAGCAGTACTTC. Looking up the rest from reference TRBV28 and TRBJ2-7 gives the full variable domain: DVKVTQSSRYLVKRTGEKVFLECVQDMDHENMFWYRQDPGLGLRLIYFSYDVKMKEKGDIPEGYSVSREKKERFSLILESASTNQTSMYLCASSHTYEQYFGPGTRLTVT.

This clone was counted between two and nine times. The V call is TRBV7-9, the J call TRBJ2-3; D ambiguous. Germline V lookup: CDR1 SEHNR, CDR2 FQNEAQ (reference sequence). Deletions cut 5 bases from V and 5 bases from J, with 11 bases between. The CDR3 extends over 13 amino acids. Here the CDR3 reads CASSPANRDTQYF. The CDR3 DNA is TGTGCCAGCAGCCCGGCGAATAGAGATACGCAGTATTTT.

V gene TRBV4-1 combines with J gene TRBJ2-3; D gene ambiguous. V was cut by 1 base and J by 4 bases, with 12 bases left in between. CDR3 length: 15 residues. The V gene's germline CDR1 is MGHRA and CDR2 YSYEKL. CDR3 protein: CASSQVPGRSDTQYF. The CDR3 DNA reads as TGCGCCAGCAGCCAAGTGCCGGGCCGGTCAGATACGCAGTATTTT.

V usage is TRBV18 and J usage is TRBJ2-5; the D is unclear. Per the germline V gene, CDR1 is KGHSH and CDR2 is LQKENI. This CDR3 contains 12 residues. Trimming left V 0 bases short and J 4 bases short, with 3 bases between. CDR3 sequence: CASSPPGETQYF. For the CDR3, the DNA is TGTGCCAGCTCACCACCGGGAGAGACCCAGTACTTC.

This chain links TRBV6-6 with TRBJ1-1; D gene ambiguous. The V gene lost 7 bases and the J gene lost 1 base, with 10 bases spanning the gap. CDR3 length equals 13 residues. The V gene's germline CDR1 is MNHNY and CDR2 SVGAGI (reference sequence). DNA for the CDR3: TGTGCCAGCATCGCGGGATGGAACACTGAAGCTTTCTTT. It specifies CASIAGWNTEAFF.

This clone was seen more than once but under ten times. The rearrangement links TRBV4-1 to TRBJ2-3; TRBD2 matches 14 bases. V shed 3 bases, J shed 5 bases, and the junction held 4 bases outside the gene matches. CDR3 length: 16 amino acids. Germline loops: CDR1 MGHRA, CDR2 YSYEKL. The CDR3 DNA is TGCGCCAGCAGCCAGACCGGGACTAGCGGGGGAGATACGCAGTATTTT. Residues: CASSQTGTSGGDTQYF.

The chain is built from TRBV6-6 and TRBJ2-7; 7 nucleotides line up with TRBD1. Germline V gene lookup returns CDR1 MNHNY and CDR2 SVGAGI (reference sequence). V lost 2 bases to trimming and J lost 0 bases; unmatched junction nucleotides: 4. The CDR3 consists of 15 residues. CDR3 nucleotide sequence: TGTGCCAGCAGTTACAAGACAGGGCTCTCCTACGAGCAGTACTTC. Its translation is CASSYKTGLSYEQYF.

The chain has TRBV28 and TRBJ1-1; D is possibly TRBD1 (5 bases). The germline V gene encodes CDR1 MDHEN and CDR2 SYDVKM. The V end lost 4 bases, the J end lost 8 bases, and 11 bases lay between the germline ends. This CDR3 has 12 residues. The CDR3 is CASSYQGSEAFF. Written as DNA, the CDR3 is TGTGCCAGCAGTTACCAGGGATCCGAAGCTTTCTTT.

In this sample, this clone turned up a few times. This sequence joins TRBV7-9 and TRBJ2-5, with 11 bases lining up with TRBD2. There are 16 residues in the CDR3. The germline CDR1 and CDR2 sequences are SEHNR and FQNEAQ (reference sequence). J was trimmed by 9 bases and V by 1 base; bases with no gene match: 10. CDR3 nucleotide sequence: TGTGCCAGCAGCTTAGATCCGCCTAGCGGGGGGTTCGCCCAGTACTTC. Amino acid sequence: CASSLDPPSGGFAQYF.

J is TRBJ1-2 and V is TRBV19; D gene ambiguous. The germline gives CDR1 LNHDA, CDR2 SQIVND (reference sequence). The germline V and J ends were trimmed by 7 bases and 3 bases, with 18 bases remaining between them. The CDR3 is made up of 15 amino acids. CDR3: CASIPNGIFYYGYTF. CDR3 in DNA: TGTGCCAGTATCCCGAACGGGATTTTTTACTATGGCTACACCTTC.

This clone appeared a single time. The chain carries TRBV5-6 and TRBJ2-5; the match to TRBD1 covers 7 bases. The CDR3 is 12 amino acids. Germline V gene sequence: CDR1 SGHDT, CDR2 YYEEEE. With 0 bases clipped from V and 12 bases from J, the junction kept 5 bases outside the gene matches. In DNA form, the CDR3 reads TGTGCCAGCAGCTTGGCCAAGCAGGGGGAGTACTTC. It specifies CASSLAKQGEYF.

The rearrangement links TRBV5-1 to TRBJ1-5; D is uncertain. V lost 0 bases and J lost 3, with 10 bases in between. Germline V gene lookup returns CDR1 SGHRS and CDR2 YFSETQ. This CDR3 has 15 residues. The CDR3 DNA reads as TGCGCCAGCAGCTTGGGGGCAGGAAACAATCAGCCCCAGCATTTT. Its translation: CASSLGAGNNQPQHF.

The DNA for the CDR3 is TGTGCCAGCTCACCACGTTTGGACATTTACATGAACACTGAAGCTTTCTTT. Its translation: CASSPRLDIYMNTEAFF. V usage is TRBV18 and J usage is TRBJ1-1; TRBD1 might be the D (5 bases). CDR1 is KGHSH, CDR2 LQKENI, per germline. CDR3 size: 17 residues. Trimming took 1 base from V and 0 from J, leaving 15 bases between them.

The chain combines TRBV28 with TRBJ1-1, with D unresolved. The germline V gene has CDR1 MDHEN and CDR2 SYDVKM. V lost 5 bases and J 11 bases, leaving 12 bases between the germline ends. There are 11 residues in the CDR3. The CDR3 coding sequence is TGTGCCAGCAGTCTCAAGTTGACCGCTTTCTTT. Translating gives CASSLKLTAFF.

This clone was observed a handful of times. The chain employs TRBV6-5 and TRBJ2-3, with 7 positions matching TRBD1. The V and J ends lost 0 bases and 3 bases, in that order; junction bases with no gene match: 3. The CDR3 runs to 15 residues. Per germline, CDR1 MNHEY and CDR2 SVGAGI. The CDR3, as DNA: TGTGCCAGCAGTTACTCGGGGGACAGAACAGATACGCAGTATTTT. Translating it yields CASSYSGDRTDTQYF.

This clone is classed as medium-sized. This chain links TRBV7-2 with TRBJ2-3, with D perhaps assigned TRBD1 or TRBD2 (6 bases each). The CDR3 length is 15 residues. Trimming removed 7 bases at V and 2 bases at J, with 16 bases between. Germline V gene sequence: CDR1 SGHTA, CDR2 FQGNSA. CDR3: CASTPSGGLTDTQYF. The DNA for the CDR3 is TGTGCCAGCACCCCATCCGGGGGCCTCACAGATACGCAGTATTTT.

The J gene is TRBJ2-5, the V gene TRBV7-2, with TRBD2 as a possible D gene (5 bases). The germline V gene encodes CDR1 SGHTA and CDR2 FQGNSA. The length of the CDR3 is 14 residues. Trimming left V 3 bases short and J 1 base short, with 9 bases between. CDR3: CASSFRRGQETQYF. The CDR3 DNA is TGTGCCAGCAGCTTCCGACGGGGCCAAGAGACCCAGTACTTC.

The chain combines TRBV5-1 with TRBJ2-4; 7 bases agree with TRBD1. Germline CDR1 SGHRS, CDR2 YFSETQ. CDR3 length equals 17 residues. V lost 4 bases, J lost 0 bases, and 10 bases stayed unmatched. CDR3 bases: TGCGCCAGCAGCGTTGGGACAGTTCGAATAGCCAAAAACATTCAGTACTTC. It specifies CASSVGTVRIAKNIQYF.